This entry features one T cell receptor beta chain sequence. The same CDR3 is also encoded by other DNA sequences in this sample. Profiled with immunoSEQ multiplex PCR; TCRdb holds only in-frame clones, not every one. The sample contains tens of thousands of clones, about 85% of which appear only once. This sample is drawn from a study of blood T cell repertoires in COVID-19. The wider study: COVID-19 samples, acute and convalescent, were from the United States, Italy and Spain. T cells, B-cell-depleted T cells, or PBMCs supplied cDNA or gDNA.

V shed 0 bases and J shed 3 bases, with 4 bases lying between them. Germline V gene data show CDR1 as SGHRS and CDR2 as YFSETQ. CDR3 length: 13 residues. The sequenced sample consisted of peripheral blood. The clonotype comes from a human donor in a cohort sampled during active COVID-19. The V call is TRBV5-1, the J call TRBJ1-5, with unresolved D. Written as DNA, the CDR3 is TGCGCCAGCAGCTTGGACATCAATCAGCCCCAGCATTTT. Protein product: CASSLDINQPQHF.